Following are 27 T cell receptor beta chains from one sample sequenced in a study of T cell clonotyping in hematopoietic cell transplantation. Data came from immunoSEQ multiplex PCR; TCRdb stores just in-frame clones and leaves some out. The sample consists of more than 55,000 clones, approximately 94% of them appearing once. Sequenced input: peripheral blood mononuclear cells. The receptors were sampled from a man aged 50-59 years in good health. Some clones in this sample may be carry-over from other donors' samples.

V is TRBV25-1 and J is TRBJ1-1; 7 positions match TRBD1. The germline V gene encodes CDR1 MGHDK and CDR2 SYGVNS. CDR3 length equals 14 residues. V dropped 6 bases and J dropped 2; count of bases not matched to a gene: 6. The CDR3 DNA is TGTGCCAGCAGGGGGGACAGCGTAAACACTGAAGCTTTCTTT. It translates to CASRGDSVNTEAFF.

The chain uses TRBV10-3 and TRBJ1-6, with D unresolved. The germline gives CDR1 ENHRY, CDR2 SYGVKD. This CDR3 spans 15 amino acids. V dropped 11 bases and J dropped 0 bases, with 14 bases sitting between them. CDR3 sequence reads: CAPSSGSSYNSPLHF. The CDR3 DNA is TGTGCCCCTTCAAGCGGAAGCTCCTATAATTCACCCCTCCACTTT.

V usage is TRBV9 and J usage is TRBJ2-4; TRBD2 agrees at 8 bases. Germline CDR1 is SGDLS and CDR2 is YYNGEE. This CDR3 contains 17 residues. J was trimmed by 4 bases and V by 0 bases; bases with no gene match: 9. The CDR3 spells CASSVGTSSGVKNIQYF. The CDR3 DNA reads as TGTGCCAGCAGCGTAGGTACTAGTAGCGGGGTAAAAAACATTCAGTACTTC.

This chain links TRBV2 with TRBJ2-3, with TRBD2 matching 8 bases. This CDR3 has 16 amino acids. The V and J ends lost 6 bases and 6 bases, in that order; junction bases with no gene match: 14. Germline V gene sequence: CDR1 SNHLY, CDR2 FYNNEI. The CDR3 protein is CASSPRGGSGWDTQYF. The DNA of the CDR3 is TGTGCCAGCAGCCCTCGGGGGGGTAGTGGTTGGGATACGCAGTATTTT.

The chain employs TRBV25-1 and TRBJ1-2; tentatively, D is TRBD1 (6 bases). The CDR3 length is 16 residues. V was trimmed by 4 bases and J by 5 bases, leaving 20 bases between them. From germline, CDR1 is MGHDK and CDR2 SYGVNS. This chain's CDR3 is CASSARTATAVYGYTF. For the CDR3, the DNA is TGTGCCAGCAGTGCCCGGACAGCCACTGCCGTTTATGGCTACACCTTC.

The chain is built from TRBV28 and TRBJ1-2; D might be TRBD1 (5 bases). The CDR3 covers 16 residues. The germline V and J ends were trimmed by 2 bases and 7 bases, with 20 bases remaining between them. CDR1 MDHEN and CDR2 SYDVKM come from the germline V gene. The CDR3 here is CASSLTGTFSGGGYTF. The CDR3 region has the DNA TGTGCCAGCAGTTTAACCGGGACCTTCAGCGGGGGTGGCTACACCTTC.

This clone was seen just once. The chain joins TRBV2 to TRBJ2-7; 13 nucleotides agree with TRBD2. The germline V gene encodes CDR1 SNHLY and CDR2 FYNNEI. Unmatched junction bases numbered 3, after V lost 6 bases and J lost 4 bases. The CDR3 has 14 amino acids. The CDR3 nucleotides are TGTGCCAGCAGGCCGGGACTAGCGGGATACGAGCAGTACTTC. It is translated as CASRPGLAGYEQYF. Looking up the rest from reference TRBV2 and TRBJ2-7 gives the full variable domain: EPEVTQTPSHQVTQMGQEVILRCVPISNHLYFYWYRQILGQKVEFLVSFYNNEISEKSEIFDDQFSVERPDGSNFTLKIRSTKLEDSAMYFCASRPGLAGYEQYFGPGTRLTVT.

The V gene is TRBV9, the J gene TRBJ1-5, with D possibly being TRBD1 (6 bases). This CDR3 is 14 amino acids long. Trimming pared 0 bases from V and 7 bases from J, leaving 11 bases between. Germline CDR1 is SGDLS and CDR2 is YYNGEE. CDR3 sequence (DNA): TGTGCCAGCAGCGTAGGGCCAGGGGTACAGCCCCAGCATTTT. Protein sequence: CASSVGPGVQPQHF.

The chain joins TRBV28 to TRBJ1-2, with D unclear. Trimming cost V 2 bases and J 0 bases, with 10 bases left between them. This CDR3 is 15 amino acids long. Per germline, CDR1 MDHEN and CDR2 SYDVKM. For the CDR3, the DNA is TGTGCCAGCAGTTTAACGGGCAGCGCTAACTATGGCTACACCTTC. Its protein is CASSLTGSANYGYTF.

The V call is TRBV7-9, the J call TRBJ2-7; 10 positions match TRBD2. Germline V lookup: CDR1 SEHNR, CDR2 FQNEAQ (reference sequence). V shed 5 bases and J 3 bases; nucleotides not matched to a gene: 7. The CDR3 extends over 15 amino acids. The CDR3 region is CASSPGLAPIYEQYF. The DNA for the CDR3 is TGTGCCAGCAGCCCGGGACTAGCGCCCATCTACGAGCAGTACTTC.

In its sample, this clone was seen once. V is TRBV7-3 and J is TRBJ2-6, with D perhaps matching TRBD2 (6 bases). The CDR3 consists of 16 residues. Germline loops: CDR1 SGHTA, CDR2 FQGTGA. Trimming removed 5 bases from V and 8 bases from J, with 19 bases in between. As DNA, the CDR3 is TGTGCCAGCAGCCTTATGGCGGGGCTAGGGTCCAACGTCCTGACTTTC. Its protein is CASSLMAGLGSNVLTF.

This chain connects TRBV28 to TRBJ1-2; no clear D gene. V lost 3 bases, J lost 3 bases, and 17 bases lay in between. Germline-derived CDR1 and CDR2 are MDHEN and SYDVKM. This CDR3 has 16 residues. Here the CDR3 DNA reads TGTGCCAGCAGTTTTAGGCGGATGCTACGTGACTATGGCTACACCTTC. Residues: CASSFRRMLRDYGYTF.

The chain combines TRBV11-2 with TRBJ2-7, with D perhaps given as TRBD1 or TRBD2 (5 bases each). This CDR3 is 13 amino acids long. Germline CDR1 and CDR2: SGHAT and FQNNGV. The V end was cut by 5 bases, the J end by 5 bases, with 13 bases between. The DNA of the CDR3 is TGTGCCAGCAGCCCACCTTGGGGGAACGAGCAGTACTTC. This encodes CASSPPWGNEQYF. The whole variable domain, filled in from reference TRBV11-2 and TRBJ2-7, reads EAGVAQSPRYKIIEKRQSVAFWCNPISGHATLYWYQQILGQGPKLLIQFQNNGVVDDSQLPKDRFSAERLKGVDSTLKIQPAKLEDSAVYLCASSPPWGNEQYFGPGTRLTVT.

V gene TRBV6-5 combines with J gene TRBJ2-6; D uncertain. The germline V and J ends were trimmed by 2 bases and 0 bases, with 8 bases remaining between them. This CDR3 spans 16 amino acids. The germline gives CDR1 MNHEY, CDR2 SVGAGI. In DNA, the CDR3 is TGTGCCAGCAGTTACGTCCGGGCCTCTGGGGCCAACGTCCTGACTTTC. Translated: CASSYVRASGANVLTF.

The chain combines TRBV19 with TRBJ1-6, with D tentatively TRBD1 (5 bases). The ends were cut back, 7 bases at V and 8 bases at J, with 15 bases in the middle. This CDR3 is built from 14 residues. Germline V gene lookup returns CDR1 LNHDA and CDR2 SQIVND (reference sequence). CDR3 DNA sequence: TGTGCCAGTAACCAACGGCAGGGACATTCACCCCTCCACTTT. Amino acid sequence: CASNQRQGHSPLHF.

This clone was counted only a few times. The chain combines TRBV7-2 with TRBJ2-2; D unresolved. CDR3 length equals 16 residues. Germline V gene data show CDR1 as SGHTA and CDR2 as FQGNSA. Trimming took off 1 base at V and 4 bases at J, with 13 bases between the two ends. CDR3 sequence: CASSLVGGSATGELFF. The CDR3 DNA sequence: TGTGCCAGCAGCTTAGTAGGTGGATCAGCCACCGGGGAGCTGTTTTTT.

The V and J genes are TRBV28 and TRBJ1-2; possibly TRBD1 for D (6 bases). CDR3 length: 13 amino acids. V was shortened by 6 bases and J by 2 bases, with 10 bases between the two germline ends. CDR1 is MDHEN, CDR2 SYDVKM, per germline. The CDR3 nucleotides are TGTGCCAGCAGGACACAGGGCAACTATGGCTACACCTTC. Translation: CASRTQGNYGYTF.

Only one count was recorded for this clone. This chain joins TRBV5-6 and TRBJ1-6; the D gene is possibly TRBD1 (5 bases). This CDR3 has 17 amino acids. V was cut by 4 bases and J by 1 base, with 15 bases left in between. Germline assignment: CDR1 SGHDT and CDR2 YYEEEE. Here the CDR3 DNA reads TGTGCCAGCAGCGTCCGGGGCTGGGGATCCTATAATTCACCCCTCCACTTT. This encodes CASSVRGWGSYNSPLHF.

The chain carries TRBV19 and TRBJ1-2; D uncertain. Germline V gene lookup returns CDR1 LNHDA and CDR2 SQIVND (reference sequence). Between the trimmed V and J ends, which lost 1 base and 2 bases, there was a span of 2 bases. CDR3 length equals 12 residues. The CDR3 sequence is CASSIANYGYTF. In DNA form, the CDR3 reads TGTGCCAGTAGTATAGCGAACTATGGCTACACCTTC.

The CDR3 region is CASSPGLAGVETQYF. The CDR3 DNA reads TGTGCCAGCAGCCCGGGGCTAGCGGGAGTTGAGACCCAGTACTTC. The chain links TRBV7-9 to TRBJ2-5, with 10 bases fitting TRBD2. V was clipped by 5 bases and J by 5 bases; unmatched bases: 8. The CDR3 length is 15 residues. Per the germline V gene, CDR1 is SEHNR and CDR2 is FQNEAQ (reference sequence).

The chain joins TRBV11-2 to TRBJ1-5, with D possibly TRBD1 on 5 matching bases. Deletions cut 5 bases from V and 5 bases from J, with 13 bases between. This CDR3 has 14 amino acids. Germline assignment: CDR1 SGHAT and CDR2 FQNNGV. The CDR3 DNA is TGTGCCAGCAGCCGAGGGCAGGGACATCAGCCCCAGCATTTT. It is translated as CASSRGQGHQPQHF. Supplemented by reference TRBV11-2 and TRBJ1-5, the full variable domain reads EAGVAQSPRYKIIEKRQSVAFWCNPISGHATLYWYQQILGQGPKLLIQFQNNGVVDDSQLPKDRFSAERLKGVDSTLKIQPAKLEDSAVYLCASSRGQGHQPQHFGDGTRLSIL.

For this clone: Other DNA sequences in this sample translate to the same CDR3. This rearrangement joins TRBV14 to TRBJ1-2; D not resolved. Germline V gene data show CDR1 as SGHDN and CDR2 as FVKESK. The CDR3 totals 13 residues. V was pared by 0 bases and J by 4 bases, with 6 bases between. Here the CDR3 DNA reads TGTGCCAGCAGCCAAGATCGAAGCTATGGCTACACCTTC. This gives the protein CASSQDRSYGYTF.

The chain employs TRBV30 and TRBJ1-2; TRBD1 might be the D (5 bases). The CDR3 totals 15 residues. Germline CDR1 and CDR2: GTSNPN and SVGIG (reference sequence). The germline V and J ends were trimmed by 3 bases and 4 bases, with 18 bases remaining between them. The CDR3 nucleotides read TGTGCCTGGAGCGACGAACTCAAGAGGGGCTATGGCTACACCTTC. It translates to CAWSDELKRGYGYTF.

The chain employs TRBV11-2 and TRBJ1-5, with D perhaps matching TRBD1 (6 bases). Germline loops: CDR1 SGHAT, CDR2 FQNNGV. This CDR3 region has 15 residues. V lost 1 base and J 0 bases, leaving 7 bases between the germline ends. The CDR3 nucleotides are TGTGCCAGCAGCTTAGGGACAGATAGCAATCAGCCCCAGCATTTT. Translated, it gives CASSLGTDSNQPQHF.

The CDR3 DNA reads as TGTGCCAGCACTAATCGGGACAGGGAAAACGAGCAGTACTTC. Translation: CASTNRDRENEQYF. The V call is TRBV25-1, the J call TRBJ2-7; 9 bases fit TRBD1. The CDR3 has 14 amino acids. Germline CDR1 MGHDK, CDR2 SYGVNS. The V gene end was trimmed by 7 bases and the J gene end by 5 bases; junction bases not matched to a gene: 9.

CDR3 sequence (DNA): TGTGCCAGCAGCAGCAGACGGGACATTAACACAGATACGCAGTATTTT. Translation: CASSSRRDINTDTQYF. J is TRBJ2-3 and V is TRBV7-6; D is perhaps TRBD1 (6 bases). This CDR3 spans 16 amino acids. Germline CDR1 is SGHVS and CDR2 is FNYEAQ. V gave up 5 bases and J gave up 2 bases, with 17 bases separating them.

This chain connects TRBV27 to TRBJ2-3; D remains unclear. V was cut by 3 bases and J by 2 bases, with 6 bases left in between. Germline CDR1 is MNHEY and CDR2 is SMNVEV (reference sequence). This CDR3 has 13 amino acids. CDR3 region: CASSFFFTDTQYF. CDR3 nucleotide sequence: TGTGCCAGCAGTTTCTTTTTCACAGATACGCAGTATTTT.